This T cell receptor beta chain was profiled in a study of cytomegalovirus exposure and HLA in healthy donors. Points from the study as a whole: Cytomegalovirus-associated status was assigned to roughly 160 TCR beta chains. There were some public TCRs occurring in many donors, but most TCR sequences were rare.

Germline assignment: CDR1 SNHLY and CDR2 FYNNEI. J lost 7 bases, V lost 7 bases, and 12 bases had no gene match. The CDR3 is 15 amino acids. In the case of this clone: Antigen unknown.

Repertoires were generated with immunoSEQ multiplex PCR, while TCRdb's copy carries only in-frame clones and drops some. The sample has around 69,000 clones; roughly 95% are singletons. The sample comprised PBMCs. This sequence joins TRBV2 and TRBJ2-2; 7 nucleotides align to TRBD2. This receptor was obtained from a woman aged 18-29 years in good health and CMV-seropositive. CDR3 DNA sequence: TGTGCCAGCACTTGGACTAGTAGTGGATTCGGGGAGCTGTTTTTT. Protein: CASTWTSSGFGELFF.